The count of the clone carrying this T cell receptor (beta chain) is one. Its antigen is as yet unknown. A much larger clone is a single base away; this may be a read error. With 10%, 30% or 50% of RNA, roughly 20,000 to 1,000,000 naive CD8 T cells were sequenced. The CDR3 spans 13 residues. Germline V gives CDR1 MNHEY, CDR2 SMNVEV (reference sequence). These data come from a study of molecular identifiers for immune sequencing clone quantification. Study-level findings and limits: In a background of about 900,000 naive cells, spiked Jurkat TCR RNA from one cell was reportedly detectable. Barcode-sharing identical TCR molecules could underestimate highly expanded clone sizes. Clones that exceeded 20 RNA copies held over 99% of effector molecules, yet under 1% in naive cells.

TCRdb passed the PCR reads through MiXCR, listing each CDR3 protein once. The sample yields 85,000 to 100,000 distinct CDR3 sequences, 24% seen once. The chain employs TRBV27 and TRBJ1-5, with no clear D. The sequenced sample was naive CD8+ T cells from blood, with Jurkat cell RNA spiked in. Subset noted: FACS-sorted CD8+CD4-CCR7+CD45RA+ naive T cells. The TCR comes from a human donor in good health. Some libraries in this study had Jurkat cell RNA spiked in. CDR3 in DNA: TGTGCCAGCAGTTTGGCGGTTGGTCAGCCCCGGCATTTT. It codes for CASSLAVGQPRHF.